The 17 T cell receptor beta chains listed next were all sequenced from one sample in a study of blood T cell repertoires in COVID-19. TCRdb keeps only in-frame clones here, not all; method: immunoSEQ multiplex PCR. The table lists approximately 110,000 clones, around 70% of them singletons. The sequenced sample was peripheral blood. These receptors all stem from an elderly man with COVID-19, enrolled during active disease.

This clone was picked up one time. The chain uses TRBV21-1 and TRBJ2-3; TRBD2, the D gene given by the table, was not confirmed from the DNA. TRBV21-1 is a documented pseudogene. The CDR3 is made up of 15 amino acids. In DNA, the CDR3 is TGTGCCAGCAATGAAGCGGTGCCTTACACAGATACGCAGTATTTT. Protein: CASNEAVPYTDTQYF.

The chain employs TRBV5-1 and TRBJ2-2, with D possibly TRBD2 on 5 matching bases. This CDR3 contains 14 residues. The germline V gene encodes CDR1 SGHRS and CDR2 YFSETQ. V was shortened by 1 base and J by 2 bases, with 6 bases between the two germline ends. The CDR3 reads CASSLTSNTGELFF. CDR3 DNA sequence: TGCGCCAGCAGCTTGACTAGTAACACCGGGGAGCTGTTTTTT.

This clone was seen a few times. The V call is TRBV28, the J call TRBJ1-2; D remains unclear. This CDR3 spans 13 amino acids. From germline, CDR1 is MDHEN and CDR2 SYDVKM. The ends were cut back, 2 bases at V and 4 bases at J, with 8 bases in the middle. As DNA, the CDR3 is TGTGCCAGCAGTTTAAAGGAGATCTATGGCTACACCTTC. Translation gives CASSLKEIYGYTF.

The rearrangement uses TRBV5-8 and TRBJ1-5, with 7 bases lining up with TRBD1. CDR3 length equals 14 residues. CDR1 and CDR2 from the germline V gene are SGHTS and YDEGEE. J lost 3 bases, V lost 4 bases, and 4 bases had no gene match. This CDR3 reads CASSQGQHNQPQHF. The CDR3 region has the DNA TGTGCCAGCAGCCAGGGACAGCACAATCAGCCCCAGCATTTT.

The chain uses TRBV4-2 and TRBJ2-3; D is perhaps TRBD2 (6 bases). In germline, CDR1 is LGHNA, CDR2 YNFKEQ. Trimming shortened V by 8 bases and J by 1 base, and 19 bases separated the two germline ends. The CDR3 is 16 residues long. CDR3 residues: CASATWGQRGTDTQYF. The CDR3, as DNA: TGTGCCAGCGCCACTTGGGGCCAGCGGGGCACAGATACGCAGTATTTT.

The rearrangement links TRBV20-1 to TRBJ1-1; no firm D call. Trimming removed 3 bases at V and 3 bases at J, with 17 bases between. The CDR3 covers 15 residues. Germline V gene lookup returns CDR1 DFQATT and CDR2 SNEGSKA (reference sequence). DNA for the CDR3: TGCAGTGCTAGTCAATTCGGGTTCCCGGACACTGAAGCTTTCTTT. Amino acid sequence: CSASQFGFPDTEAFF.

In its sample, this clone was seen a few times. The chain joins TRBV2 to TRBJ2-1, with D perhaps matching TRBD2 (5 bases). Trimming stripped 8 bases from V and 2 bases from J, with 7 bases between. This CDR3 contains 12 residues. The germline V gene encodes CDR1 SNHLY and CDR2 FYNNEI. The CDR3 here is CASGGPYNEQFF. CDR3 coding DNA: TGTGCCAGCGGAGGCCCCTACAATGAGCAGTTCTTC.

The CDR3 bases are TGCAGCGCAACAGGACAGGGGGCTTCCGGCTACACCTTC. Its protein is CSATGQGASGYTF. The rearrangement links TRBV29-1 to TRBJ1-2, with 11 bases matching TRBD1. The CDR3 length is 13 residues. V lost 7 bases to trimming and J lost 8 bases; unmatched junction nucleotides: 9. Germline V gives CDR1 SQVTM, CDR2 ANQGSEA.

CDR3 nucleotides: TGTGCCAGCTCACCTCCCGGGGGTTACGAGCAGTACTTC. Translated, it gives CASSPPGGYEQYF. The chain recombines TRBV18 with TRBJ2-7, with TRBD2 as a possible D gene (6 bases). CDR3 length: 13 residues. V was shortened by 3 bases and J by 4 bases, with 10 bases between the two germline ends. CDR1 and CDR2 from the germline V gene are KGHSH and LQKENI. The full variable domain, rest sourced from reference TRBV18 and TRBJ2-7, is NAGVMQNPRHLVRRRGQEARLRCSPMKGHSHVYWYRQLPEEGLKFMVYLQKENIIDESGMPKERFSAEFPKEGPSILRIQQVVRGDSAAYFCASSPPGGYEQYFGPGTRLTVT.

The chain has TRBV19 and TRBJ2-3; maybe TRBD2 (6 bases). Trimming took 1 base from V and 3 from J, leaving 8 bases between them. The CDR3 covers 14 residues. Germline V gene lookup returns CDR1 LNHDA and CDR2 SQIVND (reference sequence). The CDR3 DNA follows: TGTGCCAGTAGTATAGCAGCGGGTACAGATACGCAGTATTTT. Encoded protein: CASSIAAGTDTQYF.

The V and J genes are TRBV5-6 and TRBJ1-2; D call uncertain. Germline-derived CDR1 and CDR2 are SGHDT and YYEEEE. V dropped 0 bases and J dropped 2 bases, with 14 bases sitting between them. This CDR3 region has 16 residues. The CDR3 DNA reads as TGTGCCAGCAGCTTGGAGGTGGGCCCGGCGAACTATGGCTACACCTTC. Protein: CASSLEVGPANYGYTF.

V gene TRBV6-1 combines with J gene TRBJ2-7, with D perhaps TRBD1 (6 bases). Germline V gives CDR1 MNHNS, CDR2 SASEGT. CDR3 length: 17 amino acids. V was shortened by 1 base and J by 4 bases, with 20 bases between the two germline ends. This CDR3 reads CASSEEVWAGATYEQYF. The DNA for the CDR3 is TGTGCCAGCAGTGAAGAGGTGTGGGCAGGGGCTACGTACGAGCAGTACTTC.

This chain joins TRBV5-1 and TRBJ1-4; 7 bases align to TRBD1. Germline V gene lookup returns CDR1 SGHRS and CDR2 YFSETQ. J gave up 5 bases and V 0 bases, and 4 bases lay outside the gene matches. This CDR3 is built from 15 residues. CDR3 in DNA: TGCGCCAGCAGCTTGGAGGGACAGACCAATGAAAAACTGTTTTTT. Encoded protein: CASSLEGQTNEKLFF.

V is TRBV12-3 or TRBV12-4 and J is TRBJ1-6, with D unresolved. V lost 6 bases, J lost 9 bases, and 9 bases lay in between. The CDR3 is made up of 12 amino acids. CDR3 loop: CASSPDFSPLHF. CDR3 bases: TGTGCCAGCAGCCCCGACTTTTCACCCCTCCACTTT.

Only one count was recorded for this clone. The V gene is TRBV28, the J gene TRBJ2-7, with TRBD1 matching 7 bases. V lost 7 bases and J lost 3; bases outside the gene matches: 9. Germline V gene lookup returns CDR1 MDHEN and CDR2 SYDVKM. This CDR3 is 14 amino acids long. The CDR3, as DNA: TGTGCCAGCACCACACAGGGGAATCTCTACGAGCAGTACTTC. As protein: CASTTQGNLYEQYF.

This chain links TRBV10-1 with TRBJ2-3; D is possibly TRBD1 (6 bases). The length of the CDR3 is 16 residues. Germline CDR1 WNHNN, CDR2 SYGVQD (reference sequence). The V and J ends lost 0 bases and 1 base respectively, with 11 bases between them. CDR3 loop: CASSESMAGGTDTQYF. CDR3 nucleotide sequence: TGCGCCAGCAGTGAGTCGATGGCAGGGGGCACAGATACGCAGTATTTT.

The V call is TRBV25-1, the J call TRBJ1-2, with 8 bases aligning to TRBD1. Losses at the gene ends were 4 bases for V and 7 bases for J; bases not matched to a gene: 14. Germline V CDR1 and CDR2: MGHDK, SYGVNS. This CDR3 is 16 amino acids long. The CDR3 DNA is TGTGCCAGCAGTGGCCCTCGATCCAGGGGGCCTGGTGGCTACACCTTC. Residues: CASSGPRSRGPGGYTF.